This TCR beta chain is from a study of OX40 agonist ivuxolimab in advanced cancers. Study-level background: Ivuxolimab was an agonistic, fully human IgG2 monoclonal antibody directed against OX40 (CD134), a costimulatory receptor. Intravenous ivuxolimab was administered to patients every 2 weeks at six dose levels: 0.01, 0.1, 0.3, 1.5, 3 and 10 mg/kg. Of the roughly 53 patients in dose escalation, 19 had hepatocellular carcinoma, around 15 had melanoma, 9 had renal cell carcinoma and 9 had head and neck cancer. A male proportion of approximately 83% and a mean age of around 60 years, ranging from roughly 23 to 80, were recorded for the dose-escalation cohort. Patients were allowed to have had prior anti-PD-1, anti-PD-L1 or anti-CTLA-4 therapy, and more than 35% of the dose-escalation patients had been treated with checkpoint inhibitors. Partial responses occurred in three dose-escalation patients, of whom one had hepatocellular carcinoma and two had cutaneous melanoma. Peripheral TCRbeta sequencing aimed to test whether ivuxolimab altered TCR sequence diversity and caused clonal T-cell expansion. The paper reports the monotherapy dose-escalation portion (N of about 54 patients) of the phase I ivuxolimab trial.

The CDR3 covers 10 residues, taking in both the cysteine and the phenylalanine. The CDR3 DNA has 30 bases and is translated from base 1. To sequence the TCRbeta CDR3 region, genomic DNA was isolated from the sorted cells. TCRbeta CDR3 regions were sequenced using the immunoSEQ Assay. TCRdb holds this immuneACCESS table with in-frame rearrangements only. Some clones are missing; in checked studies, unresolved V genes explain under half, and the rest has no known cause. The sample profile shows about 94,000 clones; around 87% of them were found once. Of the sample, 0.31% is held by the ten largest clones. Overall study outcomes, separate from this receptor: At doses of 0.1 to 3.0 mg/kg, clonal expansion of both CD4+ and CD8+ T cells in blood was seen between baseline and week 6. In the 0.1-3.0 mg/kg groups, partial responders had among the lowest normalized peripheral clonal expansion, particularly in CD8+ T cells. Antigen specificity was not determined for the clonally expanded peripheral T cells. Low levels of normalized T-cell clonal expansion were also seen in some patients who did not respond. After ivuxolimab, CD8+ T cells had more expanded clones than CD4+ T cells on average.

Patients with autoimmune disease history or receiving systemic immunosuppression were excluded from the trial. Peripheral blood for TCR sequencing was collected from all dose cohorts at baseline, on cycle 4 day 1, and on cycle 7 day 1. The samples were drawn from a first-in-human, open-label, multicenter phase I dose-escalation trial of ivuxolimab. The trial enrolled adults with locally advanced or metastatic head and neck squamous cell, hepatocellular, melanoma or renal cell carcinoma. Before TCR sequencing, CD4+ and CD8+ T cells were separately sorted from peripheral blood. In the case of this clone: Its antigen specificity is not known. No much larger clone exists at a distance of one base, and base qualities are not known.

This sample comprised CD4+ or CD8+ T cells sorted from blood, obtained in a trial of the OX40 agonist ivuxolimab. The chain links TRBV7-5 with TRBJ1-5. TRBV7-5 constitutes a pseudogene. The receptor's source is an adult with an advanced solid tumor such as melanoma, head and neck, liver or kidney cancer. The sequence in DNA is TGTGTCAGAATAAATCAGCCCCAGCATTTT. It translates to CVRINQPQHF.